The next 2 T cell receptor beta chains were all read from a single sample in a study of identifying expanded T cells in peripheral blood. Libraries were prepared by immunoSEQ multiplex PCR; TCRdb keeps only in-frame clonotypes and omits some of them. The sample lists around 63,000 clones; about 89% were seen once. Input material: blood. These receptors all stem from a person aged 18 to 75 in good health.

This clone appeared a single time. The chain recombines TRBV15 with TRBJ2-7, with D possibly being TRBD1 (5 bases). The CDR3 sequence is 15 residues long. Germline V gene data show CDR1 as LNHNV and CDR2 as YYDKDF (reference sequence). V dropped 2 bases and J dropped 4 bases, with 15 bases sitting between them. CDR3 sequence reads: CATSRKGQVGYEQYF. The CDR3 bases are TGTGCCACCAGCAGAAAGGGGCAGGTGGGGTACGAGCAGTACTTC.

This clone rates as medium-sized. J is TRBJ1-5 and V is TRBV29-1; no clear D gene. With 7 bases removed from V and 3 bases from J, the gap between germline ends came to 13 bases. The CDR3 has 13 residues. The V gene's germline CDR1 is SQVTM and CDR2 ANQGSEA. The CDR3 region has the DNA TGCAGCGCCGCCGGCAGTGACAATCAGCCCCAGCATTTT. Protein product: CSAAGSDNQPQHF. Filled out from reference TRBV29-1 and TRBJ1-5, the complete variable domain reads SAVISQKPSRDICQRGTSLTIQCQVDSQVTMMFWYRQQPGQSLTLIATANQGSEATYESGFVIDKFPISRPNLTFSTLTVSNMSPEDSSIYLCSAAGSDNQPQHFGDGTRLSIL.